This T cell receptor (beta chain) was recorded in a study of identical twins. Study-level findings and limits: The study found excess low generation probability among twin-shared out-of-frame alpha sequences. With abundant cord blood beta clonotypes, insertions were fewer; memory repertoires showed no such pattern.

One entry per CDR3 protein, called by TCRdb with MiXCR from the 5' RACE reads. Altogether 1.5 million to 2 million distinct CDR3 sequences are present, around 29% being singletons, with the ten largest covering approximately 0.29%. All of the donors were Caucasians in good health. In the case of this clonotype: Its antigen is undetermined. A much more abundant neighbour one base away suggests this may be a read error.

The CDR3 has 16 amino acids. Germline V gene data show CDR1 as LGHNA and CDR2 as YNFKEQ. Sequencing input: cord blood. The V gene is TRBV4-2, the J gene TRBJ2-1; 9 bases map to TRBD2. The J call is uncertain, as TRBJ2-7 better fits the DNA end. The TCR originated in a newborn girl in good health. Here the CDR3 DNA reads TGTGCCAGCAGCCAAGAAGTGACTAGCGGCTACAATGAGCAGTACTTC. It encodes CASSQEVTSGYNEQYF.